This note documents a single TCR beta chain sequence. Its antigen is currently unknown. Focal radiation plus CTLA-4 blockade with ipilimumab was administered to patients who had chemo-refractory metastatic non-small-cell lung cancer. The repertoire was sequenced with immunoSEQ multiplex PCR; TCRdb's copy has only in-frame clones and lacks some. This table has about 85,000 clones, approximately 86% appearing once. V gave up 2 bases and J gave up 4 bases, with 11 bases separating them. Germline V gene data show CDR1 as SEHNR and CDR2 as FQNEAQ (reference sequence). This CDR3 contains 14 residues. The data were obtained in a study of radiotherapy plus CTLA-4 blockade in lung cancer. Study background: Disease control was seen in roughly 30% of patients, objective responses in approximately 20%. Study-wide results and limits: Some TCR clones had been derived from tumors. These clones expanded in peripheral blood after radiotherapy plus ipilimumab.

Here the sequenced sample was peripheral blood, taken from a patient treated with radiotherapy plus ipilimumab. The sequence was collected from a human donor with non-small cell lung cancer who had a partial response to radiotherapy plus ipilimumab. The chain carries TRBV7-9 and TRBJ2-5; TRBD2 is a possible D gene (6 bases). Here the CDR3 reads CASSLYSAGETQYF. CDR3 nucleotides: TGTGCCAGCAGCTTATATTCAGCGGGAGAGACCCAGTACTTC.